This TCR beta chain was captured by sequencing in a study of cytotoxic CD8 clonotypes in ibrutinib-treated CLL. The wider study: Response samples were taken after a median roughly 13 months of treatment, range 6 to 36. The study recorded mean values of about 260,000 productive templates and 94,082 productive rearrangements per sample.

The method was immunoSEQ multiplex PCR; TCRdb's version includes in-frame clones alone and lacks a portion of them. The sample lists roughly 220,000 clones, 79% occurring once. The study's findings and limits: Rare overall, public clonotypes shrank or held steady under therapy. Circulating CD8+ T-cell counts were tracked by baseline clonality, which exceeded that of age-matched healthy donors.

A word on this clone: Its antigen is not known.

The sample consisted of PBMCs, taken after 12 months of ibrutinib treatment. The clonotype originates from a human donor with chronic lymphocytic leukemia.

The CDR3 DNA sequence: TGTGCCAGCAGTTCACCCGCCACTAGCGGGGGGACAGATACGCAGTATTTT. Its translation: CASSSPATSGGTDTQYF. This chain links TRBV27 with TRBJ2-3; 12 nucleotides agree with TRBD2. V lost 4 bases and J lost 3; bases outside the gene matches: 8. Germline V CDR1 and CDR2: MNHEY, SMNVEV (reference sequence). The CDR3 covers 17 residues.